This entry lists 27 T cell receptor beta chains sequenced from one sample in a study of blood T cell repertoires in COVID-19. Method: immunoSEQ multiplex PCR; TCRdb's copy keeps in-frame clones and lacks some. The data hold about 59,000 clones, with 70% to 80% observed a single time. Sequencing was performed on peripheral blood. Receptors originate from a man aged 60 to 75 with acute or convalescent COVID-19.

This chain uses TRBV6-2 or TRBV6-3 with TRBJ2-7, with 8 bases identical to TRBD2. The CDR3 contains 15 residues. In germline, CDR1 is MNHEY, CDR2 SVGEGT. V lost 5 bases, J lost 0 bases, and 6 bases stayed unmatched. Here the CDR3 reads CASSAGLVSSYEQYF. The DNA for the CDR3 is TGTGCCAGCAGTGCGGGACTAGTGAGCTCCTACGAGCAGTACTTC.

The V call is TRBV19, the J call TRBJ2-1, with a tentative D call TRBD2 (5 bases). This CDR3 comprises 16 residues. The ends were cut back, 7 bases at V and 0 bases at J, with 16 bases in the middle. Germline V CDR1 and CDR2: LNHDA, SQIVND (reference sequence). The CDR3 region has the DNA TGTGCCAGTACCCGGGATGGGAGCTTCTCCTACAATGAGCAGTTCTTC. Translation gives CASTRDGSFSYNEQFF.

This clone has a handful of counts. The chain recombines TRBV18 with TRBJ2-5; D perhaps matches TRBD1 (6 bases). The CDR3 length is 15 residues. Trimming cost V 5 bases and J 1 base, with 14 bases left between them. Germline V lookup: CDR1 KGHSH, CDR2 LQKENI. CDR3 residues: CASSIPGHPQETQYF. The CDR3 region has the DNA TGTGCCAGCTCAATCCCGGGACACCCCCAAGAGACCCAGTACTTC.

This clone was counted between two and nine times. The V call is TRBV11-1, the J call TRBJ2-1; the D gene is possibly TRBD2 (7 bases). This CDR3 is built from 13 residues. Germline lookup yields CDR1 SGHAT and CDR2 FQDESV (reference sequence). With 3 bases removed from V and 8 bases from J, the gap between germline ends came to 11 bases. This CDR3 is CASSFGGGDEQFF. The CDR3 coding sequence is TGTGCCAGCAGCTTTGGAGGGGGGGATGAGCAGTTCTTC.

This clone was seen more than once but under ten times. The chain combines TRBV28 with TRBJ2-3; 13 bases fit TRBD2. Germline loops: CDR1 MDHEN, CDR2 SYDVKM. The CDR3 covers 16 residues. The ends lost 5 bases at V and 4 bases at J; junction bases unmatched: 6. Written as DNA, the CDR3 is TGTGCCAGCAGTCCTCGGACTAGCGGGAGACCAGATACGCAGTATTTT. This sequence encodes CASSPRTSGRPDTQYF.

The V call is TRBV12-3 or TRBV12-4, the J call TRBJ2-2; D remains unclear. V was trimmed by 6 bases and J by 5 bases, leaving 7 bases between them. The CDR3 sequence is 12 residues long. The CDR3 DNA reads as TGTGCCAGCAGCTCGGGTACCGGGGAGCTGTTTTTT. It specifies CASSSGTGELFF.

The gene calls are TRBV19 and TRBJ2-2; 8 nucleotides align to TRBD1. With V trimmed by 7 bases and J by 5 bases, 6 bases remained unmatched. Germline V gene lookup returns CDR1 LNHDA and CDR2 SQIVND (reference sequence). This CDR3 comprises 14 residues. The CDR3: CASIVTGGTGELFF. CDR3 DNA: TGTGCCAGTATAGTAACAGGGGGAACCGGGGAGCTGTTTTTT.

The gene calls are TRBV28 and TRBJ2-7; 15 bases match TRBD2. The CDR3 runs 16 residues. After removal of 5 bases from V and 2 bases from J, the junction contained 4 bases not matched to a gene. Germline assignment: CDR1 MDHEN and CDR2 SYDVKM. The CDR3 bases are TGTGCCAGCAGTGGACTAGCGGGAGGGCTGACCTACGAGCAGTACTTC. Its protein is CASSGLAGGLTYEQYF.

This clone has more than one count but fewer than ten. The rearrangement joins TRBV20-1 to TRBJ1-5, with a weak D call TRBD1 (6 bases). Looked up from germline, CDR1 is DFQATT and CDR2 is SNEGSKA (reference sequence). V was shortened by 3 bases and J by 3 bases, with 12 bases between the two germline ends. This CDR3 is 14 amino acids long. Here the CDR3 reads CSASRDISNQPQHF. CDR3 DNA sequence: TGCAGTGCTAGTCGGGACATCTCCAATCAGCCCCAGCATTTT.

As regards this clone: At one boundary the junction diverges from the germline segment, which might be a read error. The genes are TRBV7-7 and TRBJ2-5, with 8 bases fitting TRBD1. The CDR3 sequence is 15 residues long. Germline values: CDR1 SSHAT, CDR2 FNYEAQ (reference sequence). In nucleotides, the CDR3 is TGTGCTAGCAGCTTAGGAGCAGGGGGCGGAGAGACCCAGTACTTC. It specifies CASSLGAGGGETQYF.

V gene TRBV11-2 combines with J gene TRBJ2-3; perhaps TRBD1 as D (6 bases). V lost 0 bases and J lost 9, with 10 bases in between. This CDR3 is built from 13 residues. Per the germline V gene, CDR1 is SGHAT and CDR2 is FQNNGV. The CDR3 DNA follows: TGTGCCAGCAGCTTAGACGACGGGACAACGCAGTATTTT. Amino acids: CASSLDDGTTQYF.

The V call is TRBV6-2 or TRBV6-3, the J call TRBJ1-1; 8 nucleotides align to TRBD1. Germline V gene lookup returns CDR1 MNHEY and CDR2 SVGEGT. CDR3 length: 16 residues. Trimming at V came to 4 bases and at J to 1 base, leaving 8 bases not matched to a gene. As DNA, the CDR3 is TGTGCCAGCAGTTTCAACCGGGACAGGAGGAACACTGAAGCTTTCTTT. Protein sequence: CASSFNRDRRNTEAFF.

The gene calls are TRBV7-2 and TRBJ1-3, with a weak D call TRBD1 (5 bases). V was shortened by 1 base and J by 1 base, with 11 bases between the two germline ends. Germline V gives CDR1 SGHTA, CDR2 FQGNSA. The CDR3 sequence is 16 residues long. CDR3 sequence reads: CASSLEWGGSGNTIYF. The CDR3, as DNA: TGTGCCAGCAGCTTAGAGTGGGGGGGATCTGGAAACACCATATATTTT.

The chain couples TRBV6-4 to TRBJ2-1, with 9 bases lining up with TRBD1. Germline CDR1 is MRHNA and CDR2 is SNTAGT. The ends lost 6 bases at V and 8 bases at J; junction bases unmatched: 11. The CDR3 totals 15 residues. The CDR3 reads CASSKDRGTVDEQFF. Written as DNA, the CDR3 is TGTGCCAGCAGCAAGGACAGGGGAACAGTTGATGAGCAGTTCTTC.

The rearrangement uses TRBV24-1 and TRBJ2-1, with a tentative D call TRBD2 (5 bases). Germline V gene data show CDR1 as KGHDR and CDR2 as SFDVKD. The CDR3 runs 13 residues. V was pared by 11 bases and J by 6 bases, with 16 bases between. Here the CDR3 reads CAITTGLTNEQFF. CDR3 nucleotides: TGTGCCATCACGACCGGACTTACCAATGAGCAGTTCTTC.

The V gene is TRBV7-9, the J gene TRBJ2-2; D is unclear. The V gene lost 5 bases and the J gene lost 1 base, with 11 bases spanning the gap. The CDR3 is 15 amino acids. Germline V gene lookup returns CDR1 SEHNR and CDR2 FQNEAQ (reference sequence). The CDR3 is CASSPRLRNTGELFF. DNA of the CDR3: TGTGCCAGCAGCCCCCGGTTGCGGAACACCGGGGAGCTGTTTTTT.

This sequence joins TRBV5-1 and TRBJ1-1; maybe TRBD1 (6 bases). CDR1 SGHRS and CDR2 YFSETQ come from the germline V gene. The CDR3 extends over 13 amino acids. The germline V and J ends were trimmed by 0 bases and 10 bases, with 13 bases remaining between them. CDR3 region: CASSLGLPRGAFF. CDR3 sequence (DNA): TGCGCCAGCAGCTTGGGACTTCCCAGGGGAGCTTTCTTT.

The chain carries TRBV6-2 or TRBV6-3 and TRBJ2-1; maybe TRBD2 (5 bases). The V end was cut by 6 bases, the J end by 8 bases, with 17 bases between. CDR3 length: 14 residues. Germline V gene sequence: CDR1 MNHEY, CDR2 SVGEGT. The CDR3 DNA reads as TGTGCCAGCAGCAAGGACGGACTTTTGGATGAGCAGTTCTTC. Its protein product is CASSKDGLLDEQFF.

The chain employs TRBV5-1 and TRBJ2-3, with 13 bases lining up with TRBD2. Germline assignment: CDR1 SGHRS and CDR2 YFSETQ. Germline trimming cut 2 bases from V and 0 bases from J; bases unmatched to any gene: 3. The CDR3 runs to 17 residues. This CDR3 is CASSLGLAGASTDTQYF. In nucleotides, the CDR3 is TGCGCCAGCAGCTTAGGACTAGCGGGGGCTAGCACAGATACGCAGTATTTT.

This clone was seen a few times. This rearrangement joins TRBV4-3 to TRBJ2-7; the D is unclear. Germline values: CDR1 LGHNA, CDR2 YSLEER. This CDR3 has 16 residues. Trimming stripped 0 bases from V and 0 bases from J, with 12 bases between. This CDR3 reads CASSQDRLTFSYEQYF. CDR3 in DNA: TGCGCCAGCAGCCAAGATCGGCTGACTTTCTCCTACGAGCAGTACTTC.

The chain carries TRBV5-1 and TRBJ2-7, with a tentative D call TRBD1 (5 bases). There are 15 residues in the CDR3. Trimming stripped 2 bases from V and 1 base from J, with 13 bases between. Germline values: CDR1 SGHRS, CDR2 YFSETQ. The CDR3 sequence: CASSFMPGQSYEQYF. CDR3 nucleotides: TGCGCCAGCAGCTTTATGCCCGGACAATCCTACGAGCAGTACTTC.

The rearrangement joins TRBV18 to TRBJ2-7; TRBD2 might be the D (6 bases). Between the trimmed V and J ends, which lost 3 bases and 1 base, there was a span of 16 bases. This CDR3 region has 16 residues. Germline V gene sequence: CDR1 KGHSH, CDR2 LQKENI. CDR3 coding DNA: TGTGCCAGCTCACCGGGACTTGTCCAGGGTTCCTACGAGCAGTACTTC. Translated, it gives CASSPGLVQGSYEQYF.

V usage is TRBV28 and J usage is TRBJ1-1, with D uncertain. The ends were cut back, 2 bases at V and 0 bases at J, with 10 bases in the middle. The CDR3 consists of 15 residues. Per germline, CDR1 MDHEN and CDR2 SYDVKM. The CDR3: CASSLLQHMNTEAFF. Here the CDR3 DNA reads TGTGCCAGCAGTTTACTACAGCACATGAACACTGAAGCTTTCTTT. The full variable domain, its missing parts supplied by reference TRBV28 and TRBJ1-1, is DVKVTQSSRYLVKRTGEKVFLECVQDMDHENMFWYRQDPGLGLRLIYFSYDVKMKEKGDIPEGYSVSREKKERFSLILESASTNQTSMYLCASSLLQHMNTEAFFGQGTRLTVV.

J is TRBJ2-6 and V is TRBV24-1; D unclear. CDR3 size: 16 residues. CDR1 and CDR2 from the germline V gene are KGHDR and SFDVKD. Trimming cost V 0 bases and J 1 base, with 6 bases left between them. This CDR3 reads CATSDLRSSGANVLTF. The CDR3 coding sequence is TGTGCCACCAGTGATTTGCGGTCATCTGGGGCCAACGTCCTGACTTTC.

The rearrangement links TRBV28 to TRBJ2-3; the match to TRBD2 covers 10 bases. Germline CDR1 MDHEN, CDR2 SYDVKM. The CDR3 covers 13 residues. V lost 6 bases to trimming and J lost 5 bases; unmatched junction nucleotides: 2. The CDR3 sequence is CASRASGRDTQYF. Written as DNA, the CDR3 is TGTGCCAGCAGGGCTAGCGGGAGAGATACGCAGTATTTT.

Written as DNA, the CDR3 is TGTGCCACCAGCAGAGAAGGCATAGCGCCCTCCTACGAGCAGTACTTC. Protein: CATSREGIAPSYEQYF. V is TRBV15 and J is TRBJ2-7, with a tentative D call TRBD2 (5 bases). Per the germline V gene, CDR1 is LNHNV and CDR2 is YYDKDF (reference sequence). This CDR3 comprises 16 residues. V dropped 0 bases and J dropped 0 bases, with 12 bases sitting between them.

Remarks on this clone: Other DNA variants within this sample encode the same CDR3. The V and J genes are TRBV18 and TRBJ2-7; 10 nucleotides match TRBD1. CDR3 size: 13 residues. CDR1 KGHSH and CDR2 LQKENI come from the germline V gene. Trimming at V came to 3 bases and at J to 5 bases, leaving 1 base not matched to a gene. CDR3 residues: CASSPGTGDEQYF. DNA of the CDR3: TGTGCCAGCTCACCCGGGACAGGGGACGAGCAGTACTTC.